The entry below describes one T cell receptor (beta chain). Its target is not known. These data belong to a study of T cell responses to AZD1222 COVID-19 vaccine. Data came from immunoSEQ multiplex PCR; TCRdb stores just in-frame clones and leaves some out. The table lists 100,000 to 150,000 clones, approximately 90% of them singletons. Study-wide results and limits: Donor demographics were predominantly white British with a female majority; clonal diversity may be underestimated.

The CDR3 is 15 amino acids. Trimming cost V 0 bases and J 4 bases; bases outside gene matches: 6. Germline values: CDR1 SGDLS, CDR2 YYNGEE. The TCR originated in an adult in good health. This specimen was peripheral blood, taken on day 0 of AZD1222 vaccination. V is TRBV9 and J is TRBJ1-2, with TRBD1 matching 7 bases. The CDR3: CASSVEEGAGYGYTF. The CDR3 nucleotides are TGTGCCAGCAGCGTAGAGGAGGGGGCCGGCTATGGCTACACCTTC.